The clone carrying this TCR beta chain has just one count. Sequenced by immunoSEQ multiplex PCR; TCRdb stores in-frame clones only, minus some. The sample consists of about 160,000 clones, more than 75% of them appearing once. This entry belongs to a study of blood T cell repertoires in COVID-19. The germline V gene has CDR1 SGHAT and CDR2 FQDESV (reference sequence). This CDR3 has 13 amino acids. J gave up 8 bases and V 5 bases, and 7 bases lay outside the gene matches. The receptor comes from a human donor with acute or convalescent COVID-19. The donor label of this sample is uncertain. The chain uses TRBV11-1 and TRBJ1-2; 8 nucleotides match TRBD1. The sample comprised peripheral blood. This chain's CDR3 is CASSPDRAQGYTF. The CDR3 DNA follows: TGTGCCAGCAGCCCGGACAGGGCACAGGGCTACACCTTC.